This T cell receptor (beta chain) was documented in a study of blood T cell repertoires in COVID-19. At the level of the study: There were acute and convalescent COVID-19 samples, and they came from the United States, Italy and Spain. From T cells, B-cell-depleted T cells, or PBMCs came the material, which was cDNA or gDNA.

In the original workflow: The assay estimated nucleated cells by amplifying reference gene primers. Profiled with immunoSEQ multiplex PCR; TCRdb holds only in-frame clones, not every one. That table supplies the V and J calls and clone size; D and trimming were determined from the DNA. In the table there are about 100,000 clones, roughly 80% of which are singletons. Trimming shortened V by 1 base and J by 2 bases, and 10 bases separated the two germline ends. Germline values: CDR1 LNHDA, CDR2 SQIVND (reference sequence). The CDR3 is 15 residues long. The chain links TRBV19 to TRBJ2-3; D unresolved. The sequenced sample consisted of peripheral blood. The clonotype originates from a woman in her 70s with acute or convalescent COVID-19. The CDR3 region is CASSIVGQSTDTQYF. CDR3 in DNA: TGTGCCAGTAGTATAGTTGGTCAGTCCACAGATACGCAGTATTTT.